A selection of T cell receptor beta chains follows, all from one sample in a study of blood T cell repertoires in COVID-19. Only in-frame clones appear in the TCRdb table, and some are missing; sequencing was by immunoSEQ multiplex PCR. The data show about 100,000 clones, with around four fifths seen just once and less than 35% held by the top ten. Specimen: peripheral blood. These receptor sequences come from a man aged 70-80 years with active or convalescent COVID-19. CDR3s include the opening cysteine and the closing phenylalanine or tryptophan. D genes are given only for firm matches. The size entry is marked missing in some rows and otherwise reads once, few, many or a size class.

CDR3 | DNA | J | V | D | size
CASSQDERTGNYEQYF | TGCGCCAGCAGCCAAGATGAGCGGACAGGGAATTACGAGCAGTACTTC | TRBJ2-7 | TRBV4-1 | TRBD1 | .
CASSLTGSYNEQFF | TGCGCCAGCAGCTTGACGGGTAGTTACAATGAGCAGTTCTTC | TRBJ2-1 | TRBV5-1 | . | .
CASSPGQRNEKLFF | TGTGCCAGCAGCCCGGGACAGCGTAATGAAAAACTGTTTTTT | TRBJ1-4 | TRBV27 | TRBD1 | .
CASSIAGTGMNTEAFF | TGTGCCAGTAGTATAGCGGGGACAGGGATGAACACTGAAGCTTTCTTT | TRBJ1-1 | TRBV19 | TRBD1 | .
CASSSPLFTSEVVIADTQYF | TGCGCCAGCAGCTCGCCATTATTCACGAGTGAAGTAGTCATTGCAGATACGCAGTATTTT | TRBJ2-3 | TRBV5-1 | . | .
CASSRHWDRGEQYF | TGTGCCAGCAGTCGCCACTGGGACAGGGGGGAGCAGTACTTC | TRBJ2-7 | TRBV6-2/TRBV6-3 | TRBD1 | .
CASSAGAGGYEQYF | TGTGCCAGCAGCGCAGGGGCGGGTGGATACGAGCAGTACTTC | TRBJ2-7 | TRBV11-2 | . | once
CASSLRGGGTEAFF | TGTGCCAGCAGTTTAAGGGGGGGCGGCACTGAAGCTTTCTTT | TRBJ1-1 | TRBV27 | . | once
CASSQASAYGYTF | TGTGCCAGCAGCCAAGCCAGTGCCTATGGCTACACCTTC | TRBJ1-2 | TRBV3-1/TRBV3-2 | . | .
CASSPRRLAPDTQYF | TGTGCCAGCAGCCCCCGCCGACTAGCCCCAGATACGCAGTATTTT | TRBJ2-3 | TRBV21-1 | . | .
CASSEGDRVTGNTIYF | TGTGCCAGCAGTGAAGGGGACAGGGTAACTGGAAACACCATATATTTT | TRBJ1-3 | TRBV6-1 | TRBD1 | .
CASSLGQGDEQYF | TGCGCCAGCAGCTTGGGACAGGGCGACGAGCAGTACTTC | TRBJ2-7 | TRBV5-1 | TRBD1 | .
CASSLDRVVYNEQFF | TGTGCCAGCAGCCTGGACAGGGTAGTCTACAATGAGCAGTTCTTC | TRBJ2-1 | TRBV7-8 | TRBD1 | many
CASSQDRVVSGNTIYF | TGTGCCAGCAGCCAAGATCGGGTGGTTTCTGGAAACACCATATATTTT | TRBJ1-3 | TRBV3-1/TRBV3-2 | . | .
CASSLGLAGFVETQYF | TGTGCCAGCAGCTTAGGCCTAGCGGGGTTCGTGGAGACCCAGTACTTC | TRBJ2-5 | TRBV7-2 | TRBD2 | .
CASSQGQGVPYEQYF | TGCGCCAGCAGCCAGGGACAGGGGGTCCCCTACGAGCAGTACTTC | TRBJ2-7 | TRBV4-1 | TRBD1 | .
CASSPAAPIETQYF | TGTGCCAGCAGCCCCGCAGCGCCAATAGAGACCCAGTACTTC | TRBJ2-5 | TRBV5-4 | . | .
CASSFVKAGGLETQYF | TGTGCCAGCAGTTTCGTGAAAGCGGGAGGGTTAGAGACCCAGTACTTC | TRBJ2-5 | TRBV6-5 | TRBD2 | .
CASSLGLALPYEQYF | TGTGCCAGCAGCTTGGGACTAGCCCTTCCCTACGAGCAGTACTTC | TRBJ2-7 | TRBV5-4 | TRBD2 | .
CASSLEGVSYEQYF | TGTGCCAGCAGCTTAGAGGGGGTTTCCTACGAGCAGTACTTC | TRBJ2-7 | TRBV7-9 | . | .
CASSQVVGSYEQYF | TGCGCCAGCAGCCAAGTCGTAGGGAGCTACGAGCAGTACTTC | TRBJ2-7 | TRBV4-3 | . | .
CSVGTWGGQLTDTQYF | TGCAGCGTTGGTACGTGGGGGGGTCAGTTGACAGATACGCAGTATTTT | TRBJ2-3 | TRBV29-1 | TRBD2 | once
CASSPSAVSTDTQYF | TGTGCCAGCTCTCCCTCGGCGGTGAGCACAGATACGCAGTATTTT | TRBJ2-3 | TRBV7-9 | . | .
CASSLARTGGPEQYF | TGTGCCAGCAGCTTAGCGAGGACAGGGGGCCCCGAGCAGTACTTC | TRBJ2-7 | TRBV7-6 | TRBD1 | .
CASRGQSSSYEQYF | TGTGCCAGCAGAGGACAGTCCAGCTCCTACGAGCAGTACTTC | TRBJ2-7 | TRBV28 | . | once
CASSFPGEPYNEQFF | TGCGCCAGCAGCTTCCCGGGAGAACCCTACAATGAGCAGTTCTTC | TRBJ2-1 | TRBV5-1 | . | .
CASSTGTGGMAGKFYGYTF | TGTGCCAGCAGCACCGGGACAGGGGGCATGGCGGGGAAATTCTATGGCTACACCTTC | TRBJ1-2 | TRBV4-2 | TRBD1 | .
CASSILTGGGEKLFF | TGCGCCAGCAGCATCTTGACAGGGGGTGGGGAAAAACTGTTTTTT | TRBJ1-4 | TRBV5-1 | TRBD1 | .
CASNRVTTNEKLFF | TGTGCCAGTAACAGGGTTACAACTAATGAAAAACTGTTTTTT | TRBJ1-4 | TRBV28 | . | .
CASSPRQGADEQFF | TGTGCCAGCAGCCCGAGACAGGGGGCTGATGAGCAGTTCTTC | TRBJ2-1 | TRBV5-6 | TRBD1 | .
CSVATNSGEKLFF | TGCAGCGTTGCAACCAATAGTGGTGAAAAACTGTTTTTT | TRBJ1-4 | TRBV29-1 | . | .
CASRIHRGRGTKETQYF | TGTGCCAGCAGAATCCACCGGGGCAGGGGGACCAAAGAGACCCAGTACTTC | TRBJ2-5 | TRBV9 | TRBD1 | .
CASSLSGGGNTGELFF | TGTGCCAGCAGTCTCTCTGGGGGAGGGAACACCGGGGAGCTGTTTTTT | TRBJ2-2 | TRBV28 | . | .
CASSQAGLAGGPDIQYF | TGTGCCAGCAGCCAAGCTGGACTAGCGGGGGGGCCGGACATTCAGTACTTC | TRBJ2-4 | TRBV4-2 | TRBD2 | .
CASRLGQGAFF | TGTGCCAGCAGGCTGGGACAGGGGGCTTTCTTT | TRBJ1-1 | TRBV28 | TRBD1 | .
CASSSTGGSNQPQHF | TGTGCCAGCAGTTCGACAGGGGGGAGCAATCAGCCCCAGCATTTT | TRBJ1-5 | TRBV28 | TRBD1 | .
CATSRDRDRGQTYEQYF | TGTGCCACCAGCAGAGATCGGGACAGGGGTCAGACCTACGAGCAGTACTTC | TRBJ2-7 | TRBV15 | TRBD1 | .
CASSFSGTGGETQYF | TGTGCCAGCAGCTTCTCCGGGACAGGGGGGGAGACCCAGTACTTC | TRBJ2-5 | TRBV7-7 | TRBD1 | .